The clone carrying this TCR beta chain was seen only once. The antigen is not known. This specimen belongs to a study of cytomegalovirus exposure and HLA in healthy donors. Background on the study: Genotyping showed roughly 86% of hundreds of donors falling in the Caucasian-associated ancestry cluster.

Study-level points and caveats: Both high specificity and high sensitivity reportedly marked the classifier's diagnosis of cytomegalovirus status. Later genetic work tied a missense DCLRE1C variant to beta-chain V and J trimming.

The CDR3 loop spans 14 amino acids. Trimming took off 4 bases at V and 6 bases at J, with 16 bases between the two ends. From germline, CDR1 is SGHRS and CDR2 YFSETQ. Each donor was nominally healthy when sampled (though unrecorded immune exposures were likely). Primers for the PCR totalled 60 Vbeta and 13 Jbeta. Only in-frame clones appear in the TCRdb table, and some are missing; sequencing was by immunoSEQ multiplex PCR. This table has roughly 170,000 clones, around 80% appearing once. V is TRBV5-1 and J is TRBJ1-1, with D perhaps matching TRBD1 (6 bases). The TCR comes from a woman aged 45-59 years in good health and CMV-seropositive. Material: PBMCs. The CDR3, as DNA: TGCGCCAGCAGCACCTCGGGGGGGGCGGCTGAAGCTTTCTTT. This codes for CASSTSGGAAEAFF.